Given below is one TCR beta chain in context. The CDR3 extends over 11 amino acids. Germline CDR1 is SNHLY and CDR2 is FYNNEI. V lost 5 bases to trimming and J lost 8 bases, with 9 bases between them. This entry belongs to a study of technical replicates of blood from several donors. The table came from immunoSEQ multiplex PCR; TCRdb's copy has only in-frame clones and leaves some out. This table has more than 75,000 clones, 90% to 95% appearing once. Sequenced input: T cells isolated from PBMCs. The receptor's source is a human donor in good health. V gene TRBV2 combines with J gene TRBJ1-1; D ambiguous. For the CDR3, the DNA is TGTGCCAGCAGTTATAACTCGGAAGCTTTCTTT. Its protein is CASSYNSEAFF.